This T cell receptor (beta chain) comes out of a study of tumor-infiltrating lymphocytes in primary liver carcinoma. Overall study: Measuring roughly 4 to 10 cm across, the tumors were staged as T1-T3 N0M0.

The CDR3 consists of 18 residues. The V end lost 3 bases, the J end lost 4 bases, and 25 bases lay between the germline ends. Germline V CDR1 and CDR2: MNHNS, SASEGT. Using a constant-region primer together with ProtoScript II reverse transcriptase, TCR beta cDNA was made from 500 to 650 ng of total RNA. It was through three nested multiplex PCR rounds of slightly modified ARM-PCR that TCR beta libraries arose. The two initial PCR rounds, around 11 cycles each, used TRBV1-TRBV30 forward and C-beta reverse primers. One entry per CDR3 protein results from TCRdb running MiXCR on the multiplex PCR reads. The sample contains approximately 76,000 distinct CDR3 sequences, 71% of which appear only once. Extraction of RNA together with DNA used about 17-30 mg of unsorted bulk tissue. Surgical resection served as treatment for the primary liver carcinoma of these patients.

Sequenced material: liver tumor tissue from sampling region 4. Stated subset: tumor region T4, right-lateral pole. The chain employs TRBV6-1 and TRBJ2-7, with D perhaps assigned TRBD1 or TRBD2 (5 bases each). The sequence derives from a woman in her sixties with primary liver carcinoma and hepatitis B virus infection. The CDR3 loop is CASSDGLKGAARGYEQYF. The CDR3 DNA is TGTGCCAGCAGTGATGGCCTGAAGGGAGCGGCGAGGGGATACGAGCAGTACTTC.